The clone carrying this TCR beta chain has a count of ten or more. The target antigen is unknown. This sample was taken from a study of T cells after yellow fever vaccination. General study findings and limits: The bulk population could contribute abundant contaminating clonotypes to FACS-sorted repertoires. A secondary response was less intense yet reached its peak sooner, at day 5 versus 15.

TCRdb processed the 5' RACE reads anew with MiXCR; each CDR3 protein has one entry. The table shows 310,000 or so distinct CDR3 sequences, with around 4% occurring only once. Source: PBMCs, taken on the day of the yellow fever booster vaccination. The TCR was taken from a man aged 18 to 30 who received the YFV17D yellow fever vaccine.

The CDR3, as DNA: TGTGCCATCACTGAACAGGGGAGTAGCCCCTACAATGAGCAGTTCTTC. Residues: CAITEQGSSPYNEQFF. This rearrangement joins TRBV10-3 to TRBJ2-1; 7 nucleotides match TRBD1. The ends lost 7 bases at V and 2 bases at J; junction bases unmatched: 11. The length of the CDR3 is 16 residues. In germline, CDR1 is ENHRY, CDR2 SYGVKD.